A single sample gave rise to the 32 T cell receptor beta chains below, sequenced in a study of blood T cell repertoires in COVID-19. Generated by immunoSEQ multiplex PCR, the TCRdb table keeps only in-frame clones and is missing some. The profile shows 450,000 or so clones, approximately 90% of them singletons. What was sequenced was peripheral blood. The receptor set was obtained from a woman aged 40 to 55 with COVID-19, enrolled during active disease.

This clone was observed a few times. The rearrangement joins TRBV29-1 to TRBJ1-1, with 7 bases that match TRBD1. The germline gives CDR1 SQVTM, CDR2 ANQGSEA. The CDR3 loop spans 13 amino acids. Trimming at V came to 7 bases and at J to 0 bases, leaving 5 bases not matched to a gene. CDR3 residues: CSARDSLNTEAFF. DNA of the CDR3: TGCAGCGCTAGGGACAGCTTGAACACTGAAGCTTTCTTT.

The chain links TRBV12-5 to TRBJ1-1; tentative D call: TRBD1 (6 bases). The V gene's germline CDR1 is LGHNT and CDR2 FRNRAP. V lost 2 bases, J lost 4 bases, and 14 bases lay in between. This CDR3 has 15 residues. The CDR3 protein is CASGLIQGRGTEAFF. The CDR3 DNA sequence: TGTGCTAGTGGTTTGATACAGGGTCGCGGCACTGAAGCTTTCTTT.

V and J are TRBV9 and TRBJ1-1; the match to TRBD1 covers 7 bases. J gave up 1 base and V 3 bases, and 6 bases lay outside the gene matches. The length of the CDR3 is 15 residues. Germline CDR1 and CDR2: SGDLS and YYNGEE. The CDR3 sequence is CASSATGDGNTEAFF. The DNA of the CDR3 is TGTGCCAGCAGCGCTACAGGGGATGGGAACACTGAAGCTTTCTTT.

V usage is TRBV11-2 and J usage is TRBJ2-6, with 7 nucleotides matching TRBD2. V shed 5 bases, J shed 0 bases, and the junction held 13 bases outside the gene matches. The CDR3 consists of 19 residues. The germline gives CDR1 SGHAT, CDR2 FQNNGV. The DNA of the CDR3 is TGTGCCAGCAGCCCGAAGAGGCGGGGGTTCCTCTCTGGGGCCAACGTCCTGACTTTC. It encodes CASSPKRRGFLSGANVLTF. Full variable domain (missing parts from reference TRBV11-2 and TRBJ2-6): EAGVAQSPRYKIIEKRQSVAFWCNPISGHATLYWYQQILGQGPKLLIQFQNNGVVDDSQLPKDRFSAERLKGVDSTLKIQPAKLEDSAVYLCASSPKRRGFLSGANVLTFGAGSRLTVL.

The gene calls are TRBV6-4 and TRBJ2-3; 8 nucleotides agree with TRBD2. The CDR3 contains 14 residues. With V trimmed by 5 bases and J by 2 bases, 3 bases remained unmatched. CDR1 MRHNA and CDR2 SNTAGT come from the germline V gene. CDR3 nucleotide sequence: TGTGCCAGCAGTATACTAGCGGACACAGATACGCAGTATTTT. It translates to CASSILADTDTQYF.

As DNA, the CDR3 is TGTGCCAGCGGCACTGCGGGGCAAGAGACCCAGTACTTC. It translates to CASGTAGQETQYF. The V and J genes are TRBV3-1 (or the pseudogene TRBV3-2) and TRBJ2-5, with a possible D match to TRBD2 (6 bases). V dropped 8 bases and J dropped 2 bases, with 12 bases sitting between them. This CDR3 comprises 13 residues. Germline V lookup: CDR1 LGHDT, CDR2 YNNKEL (reference sequence).

The rearrangement uses TRBV2 and TRBJ1-5, with 7 nucleotides matching TRBD1. CDR1 is SNHLY and CDR2 is FYNNEI in the germline V gene. The CDR3 runs to 14 residues. With V trimmed by 4 bases and J by 6 bases, 6 bases remained unmatched. The CDR3 coding sequence is TGTGCCAGCAGTGCCTCGACAGGGATTCAGCCCCAGCATTTT. It encodes CASSASTGIQPQHF.

This sequence joins TRBV19 and TRBJ2-5, with D possibly TRBD2 on 6 matching bases. Trimming cost V 5 bases and J 2 bases, with 21 bases left between them. Germline V gives CDR1 LNHDA, CDR2 SQIVND (reference sequence). The CDR3 extends over 17 amino acids. CDR3 residues: CASSVGLFGEPQETQYF. CDR3 DNA: TGTGCCAGTAGTGTTGGACTATTTGGGGAGCCGCAAGAGACCCAGTACTTC.

The count of this clone is one. The gene calls are TRBV3-1 (or the pseudogene TRBV3-2) and TRBJ2-7; no reliable D call. Germline CDR1 is LGHDT and CDR2 is YNNKEL (reference sequence). The CDR3 spans 14 residues. V was cut by 0 bases and J by 5 bases, with 11 bases left in between. The DNA of the CDR3 is TGTGCCAGCAGCCAAGATCAGGCCAGTCACGAGCAGTACTTC. Amino acids: CASSQDQASHEQYF.

The chain has TRBV9 and TRBJ2-1, with 9 bases matching TRBD2. Trimming removed 4 bases from V and 1 base from J; junction bases left unmatched: 6. Germline CDR1 and CDR2: SGDLS and YYNGEE. CDR3 length equals 16 residues. Written as DNA, the CDR3 is TGTGCCAGCAGCCCCCGACTAGCGGATTCCTACAATGAGCAGTTCTTC. It encodes CASSPRLADSYNEQFF.

The rearrangement joins TRBV28 to TRBJ1-5; D is uncertain. The CDR3 runs 15 residues. The germline gives CDR1 MDHEN, CDR2 SYDVKM. The V end was cut by 5 bases, the J end by 4 bases, with 15 bases between. The CDR3 region has the DNA TGTGCCAGCAGTGCATATGTCCAGGAAAATCAGCCCCAGCATTTT. Translating gives CASSAYVQENQPQHF.

The chain recombines TRBV4-1 with TRBJ1-3; TRBD1 might be the D (6 bases). Germline V gives CDR1 MGHRA, CDR2 YSYEKL. V was trimmed by 3 bases and J by 4 bases, leaving 13 bases between them. The CDR3 has 15 amino acids. The CDR3 DNA follows: TGCGCCAGCAGCCAGGACAGCCTCGGGGGAAACACCATATATTTT. Amino acids: CASSQDSLGGNTIYF.

The chain employs TRBV2 and TRBJ1-2, with 8 bases identical to TRBD1. The CDR3 is 13 residues long. The V gene end was trimmed by 5 bases and the J gene end by 8 bases; junction bases not matched to a gene: 7. The germline CDR1 and CDR2 sequences are SNHLY and FYNNEI. The DNA for the CDR3 is TGTGCCAGCAGTACTTCACAGGGGGGAGGCTACACCTTC. Amino acids: CASSTSQGGGYTF.

V is TRBV4-3 and J is TRBJ1-3; D is undetermined. V lost 0 bases to trimming and J lost 0 bases, with 12 bases between them. The CDR3 runs 17 residues. Germline values: CDR1 LGHNA, CDR2 YSLEER. The CDR3 protein is CASSQDPPGVSGNTIYF. The DNA for the CDR3 is TGCGCCAGCAGCCAAGATCCACCCGGGGTCTCTGGAAACACCATATATTTT.

This chain links TRBV19 with TRBJ1-1, with 9 bases that match TRBD1. Germline V gene lookup returns CDR1 LNHDA and CDR2 SQIVND (reference sequence). Trimming took 3 bases from V and 11 from J; bases not matched to a gene: 19. This CDR3 comprises 17 residues. The CDR3 sequence is CASSIPGTGFKSGGAFF. As DNA, the CDR3 is TGTGCCAGTAGTATTCCGGGGACAGGGTTCAAGTCCGGAGGGGCTTTCTTT.

The rearrangement links TRBV13 to TRBJ2-7; D possibly corresponds to TRBD2 (6 bases). The V end was cut by 5 bases, the J end by 3 bases, with 8 bases between. This CDR3 has 12 amino acids. Germline CDR1 is PRHDT and CDR2 is FYEKMQ (reference sequence). The CDR3 reads CASSRGIYEQYF. CDR3 in DNA: TGTGCCAGCAGCCGGGGGATCTACGAGCAGTACTTC. Full variable domain (outside the CDR3, taken from reference TRBV13 and TRBJ2-7): AAGVIQSPRHLIKEKRETATLKCYPIPRHDTVYWYQQGPGQDPQFLISFYEKMQSDKGSIPDRFSAQQFSDYHSELNMSSLELGDSALYFCASSRGIYEQYFGPGTRLTVT.

This chain joins TRBV5-1 and TRBJ1-2; 7 bases align to TRBD1. Trimming removed 3 bases from V and 3 bases from J; junction bases left unmatched: 5. CDR1 SGHRS and CDR2 YFSETQ come from the germline V gene. CDR3 length: 14 residues. CDR3 nucleotides: TGCGCCAGCAGCTCTACAGGGGAGTACTATGGCTACACCTTC. This codes for CASSSTGEYYGYTF.

This chain connects TRBV18 to TRBJ1-2; D is unclear. Trimming removed 6 bases from V and 4 bases from J, with 6 bases in between. The V gene's germline CDR1 is KGHSH and CDR2 LQKENI. This CDR3 is built from 11 residues. The CDR3 DNA is TGTGCCAGCTCCGGGTTCTATGGCTACACCTTC. Its protein product is CASSGFYGYTF.

The chain has TRBV28 and TRBJ1-5; the D is unclear. The CDR3 has 15 amino acids. Germline CDR1 MDHEN, CDR2 SYDVKM. Trimming pared 5 bases from V and 5 bases from J, leaving 16 bases between. The CDR3 DNA reads as TGTGCCAGCAGTAGTCAAGGAACAGCTGATCAGCCCCAGCATTTT. It translates to CASSSQGTADQPQHF. Full variable domain (remainder filled in from reference TRBV28 and TRBJ1-5): DVKVTQSSRYLVKRTGEKVFLECVQDMDHENMFWYRQDPGLGLRLIYFSYDVKMKEKGDIPEGYSVSREKKERFSLILESASTNQTSMYLCASSSQGTADQPQHFGDGTRLSIL.

The chain links TRBV29-1 to TRBJ1-2; the match to TRBD1 covers 8 bases. The length of the CDR3 is 12 residues. J lost 7 bases, V lost 3 bases, and 4 bases had no gene match. Germline CDR1 reads SQVTM; CDR2 reads ANQGSEA. DNA for the CDR3: TGCAGCGTTGATTTGACAGGGGTTGGCTACACCTTC. Translation gives CSVDLTGVGYTF.

The chain carries TRBV3-1 (or the pseudogene TRBV3-2) and TRBJ2-3, with D maybe TRBD1 (5 bases). The CDR3 consists of 15 residues. V shed 4 bases and J shed 1 base, with 12 bases lying between them. The germline V gene has CDR1 LGHDT and CDR2 YNNKEL (reference sequence). This CDR3 is CASSLSLGGTDTQYF. The CDR3 bases are TGTGCCAGCAGCCTGAGTTTAGGGGGCACAGATACGCAGTATTTT.

J is TRBJ2-5 and V is TRBV6-5; D is perhaps TRBD2 (6 bases). Trimming pared 6 bases from V and 1 base from J, leaving 15 bases between. The CDR3 runs to 15 residues. Germline-derived CDR1 and CDR2 are MNHEY and SVGAGI. The chain's CDR3 is CASSHLTGVQETQYF. The CDR3 DNA follows: TGTGCCAGCAGCCACCTTACGGGGGTCCAAGAGACCCAGTACTTC.

This chain joins TRBV7-2 and TRBJ1-2, with 8 bases that match TRBD1. V shed 4 bases, J shed 4 bases, and the junction held 5 bases outside the gene matches. This CDR3 spans 14 amino acids. The germline V gene has CDR1 SGHTA and CDR2 FQGNSA. CDR3 residues: CASSYRTGIYGYTF. CDR3 coding DNA: TGTGCCAGCAGCTACAGGACAGGGATCTATGGCTACACCTTC.

This clone was counted only a few times. The V gene is TRBV6-2 or TRBV6-3, the J gene TRBJ1-3; D unresolved. Germline CDR1 reads MNHEY; CDR2 reads SVGEGT. The length of the CDR3 is 13 residues. Trimming removed 8 bases at V and 2 bases at J, with 10 bases between. This CDR3 is CASGRPTGNTIYF. CDR3 coding DNA: TGTGCCAGCGGCCGTCCCACTGGAAACACCATATATTTT.

This chain joins TRBV5-1 and TRBJ2-1, with a weak D call TRBD2 (5 bases). V was clipped by 1 base and J by 0 bases, with 8 bases between them. Germline loops: CDR1 SGHRS, CDR2 YFSETQ. The CDR3 length is 15 residues. CDR3 sequence reads: CASSLLGISYNEQFF. CDR3 DNA sequence: TGCGCCAGCAGCTTGCTCGGGATCTCCTACAATGAGCAGTTCTTC.

The chain uses TRBV30 and TRBJ1-2; D gene unclear. Trimming pared 2 bases from V and 1 base from J, leaving 8 bases between. The CDR3 spans 13 residues. Germline V CDR1 and CDR2: GTSNPN, SVGIG (reference sequence). CDR3 sequence: CAWSPNINYGYTF. In DNA form, the CDR3 reads TGTGCCTGGAGTCCGAACATTAACTATGGCTACACCTTC.

This chain links TRBV6-5 with TRBJ2-7, with a possible D match to TRBD1 (5 bases). Looked up from germline, CDR1 is MNHEY and CDR2 is SVGAGI. Trimming left V 5 bases short and J 5 bases short, with 13 bases between. There are 13 residues in the CDR3. The CDR3: CASSPRLGDEQYF. In nucleotides, the CDR3 is TGTGCCAGCAGTCCCCGCTTAGGGGACGAGCAGTACTTC.

This clone was detected a few times. CDR3 sequence (DNA): TGCGCCAGCAGCCAATCAGACAGGGATCAGCCCCAGCATTTT. Encoded protein: CASSQSDRDQPQHF. The chain is built from TRBV4-3 and TRBJ1-5; 7 bases fit TRBD1. The V gene end was trimmed by 2 bases and the J gene end by 5 bases; junction bases not matched to a gene: 3. Germline V CDR1 and CDR2: LGHNA, YSLEER. CDR3 size: 14 residues.

The chain is built from TRBV2 and TRBJ2-4; D gene ambiguous. The V end was cut by 11 bases, the J end by 13 bases, with 18 bases between. Germline CDR1 is SNHLY and CDR2 is FYNNEI. The CDR3 sequence is 11 residues long. The CDR3 sequence is CASAIATEQYF. CDR3 coding DNA: TGTGCCTCAGCAATCGCAACAGAGCAGTACTTC.

This chain joins TRBV5-1 and TRBJ1-3, with D unclear. Germline CDR1 SGHRS, CDR2 YFSETQ. V was cut by 0 bases and J by 0 bases, with 7 bases left in between. The CDR3 is made up of 15 amino acids. For the CDR3, the DNA is TGCGCCAGCAGCTTGGAGACAATCTCTGGAAACACCATATATTTT. Its protein product is CASSLETISGNTIYF.

The CDR3 spells CSASPLAGANVLTF. The CDR3 coding sequence is TGCAGTGCTAGTCCTCTAGCGGGGGCCAACGTCCTGACTTTC. The chain recombines TRBV20-1 with TRBJ2-6; D is perhaps TRBD2 (6 bases). The germline V and J ends were trimmed by 3 bases and 4 bases, with 10 bases remaining between them. Looked up from germline, CDR1 is DFQATT and CDR2 is SNEGSKA (reference sequence). The CDR3 covers 14 residues.

This clone was picked up a small number of times. This sequence joins TRBV15 and TRBJ1-2, with TRBD1 identical over 9 bases. J was trimmed by 6 bases and V by 5 bases; bases with no gene match: 10. The CDR3 contains 15 residues. CDR1 LNHNV and CDR2 YYDKDF come from the germline V gene (reference sequence). The DNA of the CDR3 is TGTGCCACCAGCTGGGGACAGGGAATAGTAGATGGCTACACCTTC. It specifies CATSWGQGIVDGYTF.